Below are 19 T cell receptor beta chains sequenced from a single sample in a study of T cell repertoires in cytomegalovirus infection. What these receptors recognize is not known. One entry per CDR3 protein results from TCRdb running MiXCR on the reads. The sample records fewer than 850,000 distinct CDR3 sequences, 25% to 30% being singletons. The sample here was cultured CD8+ T cells from PBMCs, taken from culture after CMV antigen stimulation. The receptors derive from a human donor in good health (CMV status not recorded). Some clones in this sample may be carry-over from other donors' samples.

This clonotype showed up just a few times. The chain links TRBV24-1 to TRBJ2-3; no firm D call. This CDR3 has 15 amino acids. Germline V gene data show CDR1 as KGHDR and CDR2 as SFDVKD. V lost 4 bases, J lost 2 bases, and 12 bases lay in between. CDR3 DNA: TGTGCCACCAGTGACGTCGCCGATTACACAGATACGCAGTATTTT. This codes for CATSDVADYTDTQYF.

V and J are TRBV11-2 and TRBJ2-5, with 16 positions matching TRBD2. V dropped 5 bases and J dropped 1; count of bases not matched to a gene: 4. Germline V lookup: CDR1 SGHAT, CDR2 FQNNGV. The CDR3 length is 17 residues. The DNA for the CDR3 is TGTGCCAGCAGCACGGGACTAGCGGGGGGGTTCCAAGAGACCCAGTACTTC. Translated: CASSTGLAGGFQETQYF.

This clonotype was seen only a few times. The genes are TRBV12-3 or TRBV12-4 and TRBJ1-1, with unresolved D. Deletions cut 2 bases from V and 0 bases from J, with 19 bases between. The CDR3 runs 18 residues. CDR3: CASSLRVGTETMNTEAFF. CDR3 nucleotide sequence: TGTGCCAGCAGTTTAAGAGTTGGTACAGAGACTATGAACACTGAAGCTTTCTTT.

This clonotype was seen more than once but under ten times. V is TRBV7-9 and J is TRBJ1-1; D remains ambiguous. In germline, CDR1 is SEHNR, CDR2 FQNEAQ (reference sequence). V was shortened by 1 base and J by 0 bases, with 12 bases between the two germline ends. The CDR3 is made up of 16 amino acids. The CDR3 here is CASSLGHTILNTEAFF. CDR3 nucleotides: TGTGCCAGCAGCTTAGGGCACACCATCCTGAACACTGAAGCTTTCTTT.

J is TRBJ2-1 and V is TRBV2; D unresolved. The germline V and J ends were trimmed by 7 bases and 4 bases, with 5 bases remaining between them. Germline values: CDR1 SNHLY, CDR2 FYNNEI. The CDR3 has 11 amino acids. DNA for the CDR3: TGTGCCAGCAAGAGGTACAATGAGCAGTTCTTC. Translating gives CASKRYNEQFF. The full variable domain, in which reference TRBV2 and TRBJ2-1 provide the parts outside the CDR3, is EPEVTQTPSHQVTQMGQEVILRCVPISNHLYFYWYRQILGQKVEFLVSFYNNEISEKSEIFDDQFSVERPDGSNFTLKIRSTKLEDSAMYFCASKRYNEQFFGPGTRLTVL.

This clonotype has only a few counts. The V call is TRBV19, the J call TRBJ1-1; no firm D call. CDR1 and CDR2 from the germline V gene are LNHDA and SQIVND (reference sequence). The V gene lost 5 bases and the J gene lost 7 bases, with 11 bases spanning the gap. This CDR3 has 12 amino acids. In DNA, the CDR3 is TGTGCCAGTAGTGTATATCAGAGTGAAGCTTTCTTT. This gives the protein CASSVYQSEAFF. Combining the CDR3 with reference TRBV19 and TRBJ1-1 gives the whole variable domain DGGITQSPKYLFRKEGQNVTLSCEQNLNHDAMYWYRQDPGQGLRLIYYSQIVNDFQKGDIAEGYSVSREKKESFPLTVTSAQKNPTAFYLCASSVYQSEAFFGQGTRLTVV.

This clonotype occurred many times. The chain couples TRBV7-2 to TRBJ2-5, with a tentative D call TRBD2 (6 bases). The V end lost 6 bases, the J end lost 4 bases, and 18 bases lay between the germline ends. The length of the CDR3 is 15 residues. Germline loops: CDR1 SGHTA, CDR2 FQGNSA. This CDR3 reads CASSRDSVRVETQYF. In nucleotides, the CDR3 is TGTGCCAGCAGTCGGGACTCTGTGAGGGTAGAGACCCAGTACTTC.

The chain has TRBV4-1 and TRBJ2-5, with unresolved D. There are 12 residues in the CDR3. The germline V gene encodes CDR1 MGHRA and CDR2 YSYEKL. The ends were cut back, 1 base at V and 5 bases at J, with 5 bases in the middle. The CDR3 DNA reads TGCGCCAGCAGCCAAGCCCCCGAGACCCAGTACTTC. Protein: CASSQAPETQYF.

A few counts support this clonotype. The junction departs from the called germline gene at one end, perhaps through a read error. The V and J genes are TRBV7-7 and TRBJ2-1; the D gene could be TRBD1 or TRBD2 (5 bases each). Germline-derived CDR1 and CDR2 are SSHAT and FNYEAQ (reference sequence). There are 13 residues in the CDR3. CDR3 sequence (DNA): TGTGCTAGCAGCCCCATCCAGGGACATGAGCAGTTCTTC. It specifies CASSPIQGHEQFF.

This clonotype was seen only a few times. This chain joins TRBV27 and TRBJ1-2, with D maybe TRBD1 (6 bases). The V and J ends lost 3 bases and 4 bases respectively, with 12 bases between them. This CDR3 has 14 residues. Germline-derived CDR1 and CDR2 are MNHEY and SMNVEV (reference sequence). In DNA, the CDR3 is TGTGCCAGCAGTTTCGGGGGGGCATTCTATGGCTACACCTTC. This codes for CASSFGGAFYGYTF.

This chain connects TRBV27 to TRBJ1-2; no clear D. Trimming pared 0 bases from V and 0 bases from J, leaving 8 bases between. The CDR3 is 15 residues long. Germline V gives CDR1 MNHEY, CDR2 SMNVEV (reference sequence). CDR3 amino acids: CASSLSWQANYGYTF. In DNA, the CDR3 is TGTGCCAGCAGTTTATCGTGGCAGGCTAACTATGGCTACACCTTC.

The chain links TRBV4-3 to TRBJ2-3, with 7 bases fitting TRBD1. Trimming at V came to 4 bases and at J to 1 base, leaving 8 bases not matched to a gene. Germline loops: CDR1 LGHNA, CDR2 YSLEER. The CDR3 is 16 amino acids. The CDR3 is CASSPQTGFGTDTQYF. CDR3 in DNA: TGCGCCAGCAGCCCCCAGACAGGGTTTGGCACAGATACGCAGTATTTT.

This clonotype was counted between two and nine times. V usage is TRBV7-9 and J usage is TRBJ2-7; D possibly corresponds to TRBD1 (5 bases). Germline V lookup: CDR1 SEHNR, CDR2 FQNEAQ (reference sequence). The CDR3 contains 14 residues. The V gene lost 4 bases and the J gene lost 1 base, with 11 bases spanning the gap. DNA for the CDR3: TGTGCCAGCAGCTCACCAGGACAATCCTACGAGCAGTACTTC. Translating gives CASSSPGQSYEQYF.

The V and J genes are TRBV28 and TRBJ1-5; D is undetermined. With 9 bases removed from V and 7 bases from J, the gap between germline ends came to 16 bases. Germline values: CDR1 MDHEN, CDR2 SYDVKM. CDR3 size: 13 residues. The CDR3 is CASKEGSGQPQHF. CDR3 bases: TGTGCCAGTAAGGAAGGTTCGGGACAGCCCCAGCATTTT.

The chain carries TRBV29-1 and TRBJ2-2, with 9 bases that match TRBD1. The CDR3 extends over 16 amino acids. V dropped 3 bases and J dropped 5; count of bases not matched to a gene: 10. The germline gives CDR1 SQVTM, CDR2 ANQGSEA. CDR3 nucleotide sequence: TGCAGCGTTGACGCCCCGGGACAGGGAAAGACCGGGGAGCTGTTTTTT. This codes for CSVDAPGQGKTGELFF.

The chain joins TRBV15 to TRBJ2-1; weak D call: TRBD2 (5 bases). V gave up 1 base and J gave up 4 bases, with 8 bases separating them. This CDR3 has 14 residues. The germline gives CDR1 LNHNV, CDR2 YYDKDF (reference sequence). The CDR3 bases are TGTGCCACCAGCAGAGCGGGGTCGTACAATGAGCAGTTCTTC. Protein: CATSRAGSYNEQFF.

The V call is TRBV6-1, the J call TRBJ2-1, with 12 positions matching TRBD2. Germline assignment: CDR1 MNHNS and CDR2 SASEGT. The CDR3 length is 14 residues. V trimming: 8 bases; J trimming: 5 bases; junction bases outside the gene matches: 4. The CDR3 region has the DNA TGTGCCAGCGGACTAGCGGGGCTAAACAATGAGCAGTTCTTC. This gives the protein CASGLAGLNNEQFF.

The V call is TRBV7-9, the J call TRBJ2-7; 9 bases match TRBD1. Germline V lookup: CDR1 SEHNR, CDR2 FQNEAQ (reference sequence). Germline trimming cut 5 bases from V and 1 base from J; bases unmatched to any gene: 6. The CDR3 is 15 amino acids. CDR3 protein: CASSLMDRGSYEQYF. The CDR3 DNA is TGTGCCAGCAGCCTAATGGACAGGGGTTCCTACGAGCAGTACTTC.

The chain recombines TRBV7-6 with TRBJ2-1; 9 nucleotides line up with TRBD2. The J segment lost 1 base and the V segment lost 3 bases, leaving 7 bases of the junction unmatched. From germline, CDR1 is SGHVS and CDR2 FNYEAQ. The CDR3 length is 17 residues. The CDR3 spells CASSFGGAGGSYNEQFF. DNA of the CDR3: TGTGCCAGCAGCTTTGGGGGGGCGGGGGGGTCCTACAATGAGCAGTTCTTC.